The present entry profiles one T cell receptor (beta chain) with its context. Per sorted-subset replicate PCR, input was 150 to 250 ng DNA, representing tens of thousands of T cell genomes. Using immunoSEQ multiplex PCR, the repertoire was profiled, and TCRdb retains in-frame clones only, with some absent. Of roughly 2.1 million clones detected, about 92% appear once; the ten largest clones hold 1.7%. In the naive CD8 group, cells lacked CD45RO and were positively selected for CCR7, so terminally differentiated effector memory CD45RA+ cells were left out. Every donor was a Caucasian adult from Nashville, Tennessee. This sample was taken from a study of shared clonotypes between healthy human individuals. Study as a whole: Per donor, three plates held CD4 naive cells, three held CD4 memory, two held CD8 naive and one held CD8 memory.

This receptor was taken from a man younger than 30 in good health. Some clones in this sample may be carry-over from other donors' samples. Source material: naive CD8+ T cells from PBMCs.

The CDR3 bases are TGCGCCAGCAGCTTGGGGGGACTAGCCGTGGAGCAGTACTTC. It yields the protein CASSLGGLAVEQYF. The chain recombines TRBV5-1 with TRBJ2-7, with TRBD2 matching over 9 bases. This CDR3 spans 14 amino acids. From germline, CDR1 is SGHRS and CDR2 YFSETQ. Trimming took 0 bases from V and 7 from J; bases not matched to a gene: 5.